This TCR beta chain was found in a study of blood T cell repertoires in COVID-19. Study-level background: COVID-19 samples, acute and convalescent, were from the United States, Italy and Spain. PBMCs, B-cell-depleted T cells, or T cells provided the cDNA or gDNA that made up the material.

In the source study's methods: Researchers report that nucleated cell counts were estimated from reference gene primer amplification. Only in-frame clones appear in the TCRdb table, and some are missing; sequencing was by immunoSEQ multiplex PCR. V and J calls and clone size are copied from that table; D and trimming were computed from the DNA. This sample has a few hundred thousand clones, with about four fifths found just once. Trimming stripped 4 bases from V and 7 bases from J, with 19 bases between. Per germline, CDR1 LNHDA and CDR2 SQIVND (reference sequence). CDR3 length equals 15 residues. The TCR originated in a man aged 30-40 years who had recovered from COVID-19. The gene calls are TRBV19 and TRBJ1-2; D not certain. Material for sequencing was peripheral blood. The CDR3 loop reads CASSKIGDPRSGYTF. Here the CDR3 DNA reads TGTGCCAGTAGTAAGATCGGGGATCCGAGGAGTGGCTACACCTTC.